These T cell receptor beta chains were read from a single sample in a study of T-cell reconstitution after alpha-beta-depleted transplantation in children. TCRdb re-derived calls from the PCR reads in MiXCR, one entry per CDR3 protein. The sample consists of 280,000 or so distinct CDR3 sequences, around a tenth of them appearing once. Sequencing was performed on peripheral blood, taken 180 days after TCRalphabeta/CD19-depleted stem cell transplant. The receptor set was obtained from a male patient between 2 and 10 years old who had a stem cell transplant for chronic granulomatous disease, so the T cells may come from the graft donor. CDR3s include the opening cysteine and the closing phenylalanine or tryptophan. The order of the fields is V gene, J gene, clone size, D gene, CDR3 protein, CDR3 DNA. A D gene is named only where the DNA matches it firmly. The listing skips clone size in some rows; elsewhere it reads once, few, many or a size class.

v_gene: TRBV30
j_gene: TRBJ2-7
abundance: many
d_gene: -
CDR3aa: CAWSGRTGEQYF
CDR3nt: TGTGCCTGGAGTGGGAGGACCGGCGAGCAGTACTTC

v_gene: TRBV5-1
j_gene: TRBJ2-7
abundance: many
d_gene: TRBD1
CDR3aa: CASSLAGTAYEQYF
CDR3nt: TGCGCCAGCAGCTTGGCCGGGACAGCCTACGAGCAGTACTTC

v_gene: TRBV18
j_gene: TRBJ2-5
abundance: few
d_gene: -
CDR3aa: CASSPTVGSIQETQYF
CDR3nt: TGTGCCAGCTCACCGACAGTGGGGTCGATACAGGAGACCCAGTACTTC

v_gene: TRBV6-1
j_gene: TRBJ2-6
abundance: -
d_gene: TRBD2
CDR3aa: CASTGTSGIVFSGANVLTF
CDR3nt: TGTGCCAGCACCGGGACTAGCGGGATTGTGTTCTCTGGGGCCAACGTCCTGACTTTC

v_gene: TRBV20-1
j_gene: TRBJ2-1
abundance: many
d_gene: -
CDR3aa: CSATAYRVSYNEQFF
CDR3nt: TGCAGTGCTACTGCCTACAGGGTCTCCTACAATGAGCAGTTCTTC

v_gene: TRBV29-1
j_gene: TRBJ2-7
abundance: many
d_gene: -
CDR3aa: CSVEGEQGSYEQYF
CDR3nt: TGCAGCGTTGAAGGTGAGCAGGGGTCCTACGAGCAGTACTTC

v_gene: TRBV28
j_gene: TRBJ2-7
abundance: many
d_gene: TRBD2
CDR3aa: CASTEHWVAGEPYEQYF
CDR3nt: TGTGCCAGCACCGAACATTGGGTAGCGGGAGAACCGTACGAGCAGTACTTC

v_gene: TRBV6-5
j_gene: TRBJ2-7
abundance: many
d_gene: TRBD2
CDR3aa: CASSYAGGVYEQYF
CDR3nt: TGTGCCAGCAGTTACGCGGGGGGGGTATACGAGCAGTACTTC

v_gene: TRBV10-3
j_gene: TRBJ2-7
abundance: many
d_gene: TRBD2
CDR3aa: CAIKTSDDYEQYF
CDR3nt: TGTGCCATCAAGACTAGCGACGACTACGAGCAGTACTTC

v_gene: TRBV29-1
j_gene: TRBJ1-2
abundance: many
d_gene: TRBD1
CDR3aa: CSGGQGDYGYTF
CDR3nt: TGCAGCGGGGGACAGGGTGACTATGGCTACACCTTC